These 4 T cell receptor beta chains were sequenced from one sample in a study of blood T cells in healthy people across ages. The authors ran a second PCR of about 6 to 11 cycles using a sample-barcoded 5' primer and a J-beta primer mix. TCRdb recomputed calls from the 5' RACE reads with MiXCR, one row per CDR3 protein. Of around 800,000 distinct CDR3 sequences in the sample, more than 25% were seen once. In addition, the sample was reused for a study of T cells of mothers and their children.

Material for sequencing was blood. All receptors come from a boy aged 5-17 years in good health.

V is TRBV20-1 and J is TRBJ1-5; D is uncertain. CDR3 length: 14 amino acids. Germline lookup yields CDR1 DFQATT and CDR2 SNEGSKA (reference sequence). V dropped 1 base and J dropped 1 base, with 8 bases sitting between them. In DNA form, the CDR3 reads TGCAGTGCTAGAGCGGGATTGAGCAATCAGCCCCAGCATTTT. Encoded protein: CSARAGLSNQPQHF.

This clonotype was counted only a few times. The CDR3 DNA reads TGTGCCAGCAGCGGCAGGGGTGGTGAGACCCAGTACTTC. It codes for CASSGRGGETQYF. The chain joins TRBV9 to TRBJ2-5; weak D call: TRBD1 (6 bases). CDR3 length: 13 amino acids. Trimming removed 3 bases at V and 5 bases at J, with 11 bases between. The germline CDR1 and CDR2 sequences are SGDLS and YYNGEE.

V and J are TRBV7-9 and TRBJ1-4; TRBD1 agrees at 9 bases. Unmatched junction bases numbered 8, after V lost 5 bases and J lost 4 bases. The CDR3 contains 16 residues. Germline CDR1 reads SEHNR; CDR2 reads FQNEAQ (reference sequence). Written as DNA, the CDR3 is TGTGCCAGCAGCGGAGAAGGGACAGGGCATAATGAAAAACTGTTTTTT. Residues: CASSGEGTGHNEKLFF.

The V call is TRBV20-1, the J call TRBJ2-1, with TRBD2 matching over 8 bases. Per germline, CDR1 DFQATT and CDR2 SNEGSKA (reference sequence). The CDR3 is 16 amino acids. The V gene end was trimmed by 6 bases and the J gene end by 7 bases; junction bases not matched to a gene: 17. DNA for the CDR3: TGCAGTGCATCGGGACTAGACCCCCCCGTGAGTAATGAGCAGTTCTTC. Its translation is CSASGLDPPVSNEQFF.